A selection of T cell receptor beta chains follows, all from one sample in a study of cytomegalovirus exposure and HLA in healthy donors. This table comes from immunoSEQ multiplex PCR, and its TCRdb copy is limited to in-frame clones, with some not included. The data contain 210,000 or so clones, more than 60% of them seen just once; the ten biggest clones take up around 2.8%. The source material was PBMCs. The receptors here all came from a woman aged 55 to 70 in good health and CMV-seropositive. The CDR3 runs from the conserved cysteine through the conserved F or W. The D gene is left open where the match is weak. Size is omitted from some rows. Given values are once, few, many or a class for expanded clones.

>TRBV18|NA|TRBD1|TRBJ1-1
CASSSQGQGWTEAFF
TGTGCCAGCTCATCCCAGGGACAGGGATGGACTGAAGCTTTCTTT
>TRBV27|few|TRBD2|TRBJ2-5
CASIKGGVETQYF
TGTGCCAGCATCAAGGGAGGGGTCGAGACCCAGTACTTC
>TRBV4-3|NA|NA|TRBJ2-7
CASSQGQGPPREQHF
TGCGCCAGCAGCCAAGGGCAGGGCCCTCCTCGCGAGCAGCACTTC
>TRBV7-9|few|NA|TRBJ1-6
CASSLGGVHNSPLHF
TGTGCCAGCAGCTTAGGTGGAGTCCATAATTCACCCCTCCACTTT
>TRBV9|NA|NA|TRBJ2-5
CASSVEQTFYQETQYF
TGTGCCAGCAGCGTAGAACAGACCTTTTACCAAGAGACCCAGTACTTC
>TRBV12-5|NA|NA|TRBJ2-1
CASGLTGASSYNEQFF
TGTGCTAGTGGTTTGACAGGAGCTAGCTCCTACAATGAGCAGTTCTTC
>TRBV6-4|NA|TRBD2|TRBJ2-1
CASSERAGTSGGAYEQFF
TGTGCCAGCAGTGAAAGGGCCGGGACTAGCGGGGGGGCCTATGAGCAGTTCTTC
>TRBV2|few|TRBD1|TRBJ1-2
CASSGRGRDGYTF
TGTGCCAGCAGTGGCAGGGGGCGGGATGGCTACACCTTC
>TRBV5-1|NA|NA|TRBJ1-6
CASSLGEGENSPLHF
TGCGCCAGCAGCTTGGGAGAGGGGGAGAATTCACCCCTCCACTTT
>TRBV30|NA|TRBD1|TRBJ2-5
CAWNQGALGETQYF
TGTGCCTGGAATCAGGGGGCCCTAGGGGAGACCCAGTACTTC
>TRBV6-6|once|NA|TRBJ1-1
CASSTPRVSNTEAFF
TGTGCCAGCAGTACCCCCCGGGTATCGAACACTGAAGCTTTCTTT
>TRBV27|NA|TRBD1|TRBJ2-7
CASSSRAGGVVYEQYF
TGTGCCAGCAGTTCCAGGGCAGGGGGTGTTGTTTACGAGCAGTACTTC
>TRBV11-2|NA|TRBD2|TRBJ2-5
CASSVASGSGETQYF
TGTGCCAGCAGCGTCGCTAGCGGGAGCGGTGAGACCCAGTACTTC
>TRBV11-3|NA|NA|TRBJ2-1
CASSRQPLDEQFF
TGTGCCAGCAGCCGACAGCCGCTCGATGAGCAGTTCTTC
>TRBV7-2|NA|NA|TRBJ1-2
CASSPTSGGTTKLF
TGTGCCAGCAGCCCCACCTCGGGGGGCACGACCAAACTCTTC
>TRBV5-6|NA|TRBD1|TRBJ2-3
CASSRGQATDTQYF
TGTGCCAGCAGCCGGGGACAGGCCACAGATACGCAGTATTTT
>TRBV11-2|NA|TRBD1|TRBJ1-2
CASSIGTGGNYGYTF
TGTGCCAGCAGCATAGGGACAGGGGGCAACTATGGCTACACCTTC
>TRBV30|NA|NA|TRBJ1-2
CAWSPGVYGYTF
TGTGCCTGGAGTCCGGGGGTGTACGGCTACACCTTC
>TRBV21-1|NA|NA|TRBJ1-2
CASSGRAYGYTF
TGTGCCAGCAGCGGCCGTGCCTATGGCTACACCTTC
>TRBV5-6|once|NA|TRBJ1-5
CASSSRQRTHQPQHF
TGTGCCAGCAGCTCCCGACAGAGAACCCATCAGCCCCAGCATTTT
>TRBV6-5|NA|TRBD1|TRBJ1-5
CASSYSRGNQPQHF
TGTGCCAGCAGTTATTCCAGGGGGAATCAGCCCCAGCATTTT
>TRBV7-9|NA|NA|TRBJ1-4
CSSSFLGTGSEKLFF
TGTTCCAGCAGCTTTCTGGGAACAGGATCTGAAAAACTGTTTTTT
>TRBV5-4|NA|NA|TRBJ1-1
CASSIGQSLGTEAFF
TGTGCCAGCAGCATCGGACAGTCCCTGGGCACTGAAGCTTTCTTT
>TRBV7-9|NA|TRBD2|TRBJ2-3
CASSRGLAGGFDTQYF
TGTGCCAGCAGCAGAGGACTAGCGGGGGGGTTTGATACGCAGTATTTT
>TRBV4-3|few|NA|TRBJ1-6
CASSQDGGGLGSPLHF
TGCGCCAGCAGCCAAGATGGGGGCGGGTTAGGTTCACCCCTCCACTTT
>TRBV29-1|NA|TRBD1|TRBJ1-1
CSVNGQGGAEAFF
TGCAGCGTAAATGGACAGGGCGGCGCTGAAGCTTTCTTT
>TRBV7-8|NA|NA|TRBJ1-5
CASSLRDQPQHF
TGTGCCAGCAGCCTACGAGATCAGCCCCAGCATTTT
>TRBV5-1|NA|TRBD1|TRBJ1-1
CASSYGTVNTEAFF
TGCGCCAGCAGCTACGGGACAGTGAACACTGAAGCTTTCTTT
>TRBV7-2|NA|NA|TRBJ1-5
CASSLARSGVQPQHF
TGTGCCAGCAGCTTAGCGCGTTCCGGTGTCCAGCCCCAGCATTTT